This entry lists 8 T cell receptor beta chains sequenced from one sample in a study of identical twins. TCRdb ran MiXCR on the 5' RACE reads and lists one entry per CDR3 protein. The data contain 1.5 million to 2 million distinct CDR3 sequences, under 35% of them singletons. The sequenced sample was cord blood. The receptor set was obtained from a newborn girl in good health.

The chain joins TRBV14 to TRBJ1-2; D gene ambiguous. Deletions cut 1 base from V and 8 bases from J, with 8 bases between. This CDR3 has 12 residues. Germline-derived CDR1 and CDR2 are SGHDN and FVKESK. CDR3: CASSQAGLGYTF. CDR3 bases: TGTGCCAGCAGCCAAGCGGGGTTAGGCTACACCTTC.

This chain uses TRBV20-1 with TRBJ2-2, with D possibly being TRBD1 (6 bases). Germline CDR1 DFQATT, CDR2 SNEGSKA (reference sequence). This CDR3 has 12 residues. V lost 4 bases and J lost 6, with 9 bases in between. In DNA form, the CDR3 reads TGCAGTGCTACACAGGGTTCCGGGGAGCTGTTTTTT. It is translated as CSATQGSGELFF.

The rearrangement links TRBV15 to TRBJ1-2, with D uncertain. CDR3 length equals 14 residues. V shed 1 base and J shed 2 bases, with 8 bases lying between them. Germline V lookup: CDR1 LNHNV, CDR2 YYDKDF (reference sequence). CDR3 sequence (DNA): TGTGCCACCAGCAGAGTGGACGGCAACTATGGCTACACCTTC. The encoded protein is CATSRVDGNYGYTF.

This clonotype was detected only a few times. The J gene is TRBJ2-1, the V gene TRBV4-1; unclear D gene. Between the trimmed V and J ends, which lost 2 bases and 5 bases, there was a span of 13 bases. The CDR3 consists of 15 residues. The germline CDR1 and CDR2 sequences are MGHRA and YSYEKL. Here the CDR3 reads CASSQPYEGHNEQFF. CDR3 sequence (DNA): TGCGCCAGCAGCCAACCCTATGAAGGCCACAATGAGCAGTTCTTC.

The V and J genes are TRBV3-1 and TRBJ2-3; TRBD2 matches at 12 bases. The CDR3 totals 14 residues. CDR1 is LGHDT, CDR2 YNNKEL, per germline (reference sequence). J lost 8 bases, V lost 4 bases, and 4 bases had no gene match. In DNA form, the CDR3 reads TGTGCCAGCAGCCCCCTAGCGGGGGGGCCTACGCAGTATTTT. Translating gives CASSPLAGGPTQYF.

The chain is built from TRBV25-1 and TRBJ1-3; TRBD1 might be the D (6 bases). V dropped 4 bases and J dropped 3 bases, with 31 bases sitting between them. The CDR3 length is 21 residues. Germline CDR1 MGHDK, CDR2 SYGVNS. The CDR3 nucleotides read TGTGCCAGCAGTGGAACAAAGACAGGTCTCGGGAATTTGGAAGATGGAAACACCATATATTTT. Amino acids: CASSGTKTGLGNLEDGNTIYF.

In this sample, this clonotype turned up a few times. The J gene is TRBJ1-2, the V gene TRBV9; 8 positions agree with TRBD1. Germline CDR1 SGDLS, CDR2 YYNGEE. V was clipped by 2 bases and J by 8 bases; unmatched bases: 2. The CDR3 totals 12 residues. The CDR3 region has the DNA TGTGCCAGCAGCGTGCCAGGGGGCGGCTACACCTTC. Encoded protein: CASSVPGGGYTF.

To note about this clonotype: A read error may account for a junction end that differs from germline. V gene TRBV20-1 combines with J gene TRBJ1-2; TRBD1 might be the D (5 bases). In germline, CDR1 is DFQATT, CDR2 SNEGSKA (reference sequence). The CDR3 has 14 residues. CDR3 DNA sequence: TGCGGTGCACGCCGGGACTCTAATAACTATGGCTACACCTTC. Amino acids: CGARRDSNNYGYTF.